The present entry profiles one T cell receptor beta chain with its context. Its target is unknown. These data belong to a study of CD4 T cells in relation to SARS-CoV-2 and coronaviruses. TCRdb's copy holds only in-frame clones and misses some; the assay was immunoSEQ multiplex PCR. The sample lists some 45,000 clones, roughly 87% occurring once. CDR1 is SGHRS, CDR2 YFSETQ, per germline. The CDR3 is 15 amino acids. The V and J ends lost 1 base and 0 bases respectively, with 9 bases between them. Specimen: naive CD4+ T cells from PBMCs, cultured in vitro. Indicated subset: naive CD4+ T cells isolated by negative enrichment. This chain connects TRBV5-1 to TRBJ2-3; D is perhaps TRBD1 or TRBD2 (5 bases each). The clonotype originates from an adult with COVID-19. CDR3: CASSLRGTSTDTQYF. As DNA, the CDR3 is TGCGCCAGCAGCTTGCGAGGGACCAGCACAGATACGCAGTATTTT. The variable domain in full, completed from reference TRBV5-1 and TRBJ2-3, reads KAGVTQTPRYLIKTRGQQVTLSCSPISGHRSVSWYQQTPGQGLQFLFEYFSETQRNKGNFPGRFSGRQFSNSRSEMNVSTLELGDSALYLCASSLRGTSTDTQYFGPGTRLTVL.